The 13 T cell receptor beta chains below were found in one sample sequenced in a study of tumor-infiltrating lymphocytes in primary liver carcinoma. Reverse transcription of 450 to 500 ng total RNA with a constant-region primer produced TCR beta cDNA. Libraries of TCR beta came from three nested multiplex PCR rounds with slightly modified ARM-PCR. Investigators reported that the first two PCR rounds, at roughly 10 cycles each, used TRBV1-TRBV30 forward primers with a C-beta reverse primer. Each CDR3 protein is one row after TCRdb ran MiXCR on the multiplex PCR reads. Here the sample spans around 190,000 distinct CDR3 sequences, approximately 86% being singletons. From around 18-30 mg of unsorted bulk tissue, DNA and RNA were co-extracted together. Material for sequencing was tumor tissue from primary liver carcinoma. These receptor sequences come from a man aged 35 to 55 with primary liver carcinoma and hepatitis B virus infection.

As for this clonotype: A read error may account for a junction end that differs from germline. This sequence joins TRBV28 and TRBJ2-7, with 10 bases matching TRBD1. CDR3 length equals 15 residues. Germline CDR1 and CDR2: MDHEN and SYDVKM. The CDR3 protein is CASSLDRGPFHEQYF. CDR3 in DNA: TGTGCCAGCAGTTTAGACAGGGGGCCCTTTCACGAGCAGTATTTC.

The chain couples TRBV6-6 to TRBJ2-3, with a tentative D call TRBD2 (6 bases). V lost 10 bases to trimming and J lost 1 base, with 21 bases between them. The CDR3 is made up of 16 amino acids. Germline V gene data show CDR1 as MNHNY and CDR2 as SVGAGI (reference sequence). CDR3 sequence (DNA): TGTGCCACCCGAGTAGTGGGAGGTCCCCGCACAGATACGCAGTATTTT. It encodes CATRVVGGPRTDTQYF.

As regards this clonotype: An end of the junction does not agree with germline; a read error may underlie this. The chain combines TRBV29-1 with TRBJ2-1, with a possible D match to TRBD2 (6 bases). The CDR3 covers 14 residues. The germline V gene encodes CDR1 SQVTM and CDR2 ANQGSEA. The CDR3 sequence: CSVGLSGVSDEQIF. Here the CDR3 DNA reads TGCAGCGTTGGACTATCGGGAGTTTCCGATGAGCAGATCTTC.

The rearrangement uses TRBV29-1 and TRBJ2-1; no clear D. The germline CDR1 and CDR2 sequences are SQVTM and ANQGSEA. The CDR3 loop spans 13 amino acids. The ends were cut back, 4 bases at V and 9 bases at J, with 16 bases in the middle. DNA of the CDR3: TGCAGCGTTGTCTGTGCCCAGAACGGTGAGCAGTTCTTC. Protein sequence: CSVVCAQNGEQFF.

With regard to this clonotype: The junction differs from germline at one of its ends, possibly a read error. The V and J genes are TRBV7-9 and TRBJ2-1, with TRBD2 as a possible D gene (6 bases). This CDR3 has 14 residues. Germline V lookup: CDR1 SEHNR, CDR2 FQNEAQ (reference sequence). The CDR3 coding sequence is TGTGCCAGCAGCGGACCTGGTAGCGGAAATGTGCAGTTCTTC. Translating it yields CASSGPGSGNVQFF. The full variable domain, with the rest looked up from reference TRBV7-9 and TRBJ2-1, is DTGVSQNPRHKITKRGQNVTFRCDPISEHNRLYWYRQTLGQGPEFLTYFQNEAQLEKSRLLSDRFSAERPKGSFSTLEIQRTEQGDSAMYLCASSGPGSGNVQFFGPGTRLTVL.

The chain employs TRBV6-2 or TRBV6-3 and TRBJ2-5; perhaps D is TRBD1 or TRBD2 (5 bases each). Trimming took off 4 bases at V and 0 bases at J, with 21 bases between the two ends. CDR3 size: 18 residues. Germline values: CDR1 MNHEY, CDR2 SVGEGT. CDR3 nucleotides: TGTGCCAGCAGTTCCCACACTCGGGACCTCCTATACCAAGAGACCCAGTACTTC. Protein sequence: CASSSHTRDLLYQETQYF.

The chain uses TRBV12-3 or TRBV12-4 and TRBJ1-2, with D unresolved. V gave up 10 bases and J gave up 8 bases, with 17 bases separating them. The CDR3 has 12 amino acids. The CDR3 coding sequence is TGTGCCACCAACTCTGGATGTATGGGCTACACCTTC. Translating it yields CATNSGCMGYTF.

As concerns this clonotype: This is likely a read error, given that the CDR3 carries no conserved phenylalanine or tryptophan at its end. V gene TRBV10-3 combines with J gene TRBJ1-2; tentatively, D is TRBD1 (5 bases). This CDR3 has 14 amino acids. From germline, CDR1 is ENHRY and CDR2 SYGVKD. V dropped 0 bases and J dropped 2 bases, with 7 bases sitting between them. The CDR3 DNA reads TGTGCCATCAGTGAGTCGTCAGGGAACTATGGCTACACCTTG. Protein product: CAISESSGNYGYTL.

On this clonotype itself: Because the CDR3 is missing its conserved closing phenylalanine or tryptophan, this is likely a read error. The V gene is TRBV6-4, the J gene TRBJ2-3, with D hard to call. This CDR3 has 14 residues. Trimming shortened V by 8 bases and J by 1 base, and 13 bases separated the two germline ends. The germline gives CDR1 MRHNA, CDR2 SNTAGT. In nucleotides, the CDR3 is TGTGCCAGCGCCGCCCCCAAAGGCACAGATACGCAGTATTAT. Protein product: CASAAPKGTDTQYY.

With regard to this clonotype: It is likely a read error, because the conserved phenylalanine at the end of the CDR3 is missing. The chain carries TRBV6-1 and TRBJ2-3; 8 nucleotides line up with TRBD2. Germline trimming cut 5 bases from V and 5 bases from J; bases unmatched to any gene: 9. The CDR3 consists of 15 residues. Germline V gives CDR1 MNHNS, CDR2 SASEGT. CDR3 region: CASSPTSERLDTQYY. CDR3 sequence (DNA): TGTGCCAGCAGTCCGACTAGCGAGAGATTAGATACGCAGTATTAT.

A remark on this clonotype: At one boundary the junction diverges from the germline segment, which might be a read error. This rearrangement joins TRBV12-3 or TRBV12-4 to TRBJ2-7; D gene uncertain. The CDR3 runs to 14 residues. CDR3 nucleotide sequence: TGTGACAGCAGTTTAGTAGGCAGACCATTCGAGCAGCATTTC. Encoded protein: CDSSLVGRPFEQHF.

This clonotype showed up just a few times. No conserved phenylalanine or tryptophan is present at the end of the CDR3, so a read error is the likely explanation. This chain joins TRBV7-9 and TRBJ1-1; the D gene is possibly TRBD1 (5 bases). The CDR3 runs 18 residues. CDR1 and CDR2 from the germline V gene are SEHNR and FQNEAQ (reference sequence). The V end lost 1 base, the J end lost 1 base, and 19 bases lay between the germline ends. CDR3 sequence reads: CASSLDQLRPGPNTEAFY. CDR3 nucleotide sequence: TGTGCCAGCAGCTTAGACCAACTCCGTCCGGGACCGAACACTGAAGCTTTCTAT.

Regarding this clonotype: The junction and the germline gene differ at one end; a read error may be behind it. The rearrangement uses TRBV6-2 or TRBV6-3 and TRBJ2-4; 7 nucleotides align to TRBD2. Germline lookup yields CDR1 MNHEY and CDR2 SVGEGT. The CDR3 runs to 17 residues. As DNA, the CDR3 is TGTGCCAACAGTTACAGGACTAGTGGGGTGGCCAAAAACATTCAGTACTTC. This codes for CANSYRTSGVAKNIQYF.